This entry concerns a single T cell receptor (beta chain). The protocol was immunoSEQ multiplex PCR, while the TCRdb copy is restricted to in-frame clones and leaves out a portion. The sample carries hundreds of thousands of clones, 88% recorded once. The data originate from a study of blood T cell repertoires in COVID-19. Study information: PBMCs, B-cell-depleted T cells, or T cells provided the cDNA or gDNA that made up the material.

The CDR3 consists of 15 residues. The ends were cut back, 4 bases at V and 4 bases at J, with 13 bases in the middle. Germline V gives CDR1 LGHDT, CDR2 YNNKEL (reference sequence). Sequenced input: PBMCs or T cells enriched from blood (not recorded which). V gene TRBV3-1 (or the pseudogene TRBV3-2) combines with J gene TRBJ1-4, with D unresolved. The receptor was isolated from a woman aged 45-65 years who had recovered from COVID-19. The CDR3 DNA reads TGTGCCAGCAGCCTAACGGGAGGGAATAATGAAAAACTGTTTTTT. This translates into CASSLTGGNNEKLFF.